One sample yielded the 27 T cell receptor beta chains listed below, sequenced in a study of T cells after yellow fever vaccination (dated by TCRdb to the late 2010s). Library construction relied on 5' RACE. The reads were generated on an Illumina NovaSeq 6000. The public reads were reanalyzed by TCRdb: fastp trimming at Q25, MiXCR alignment, in-frame beta chains only. Every CDR3 protein is listed once, alongside the most common genes and DNA of its rows. This sample lists 100,000 to 150,000 distinct CDR3 sequences; about 15% were detected once. The ten largest account for approximately 43% of the sample. The intended sense of this specimen's treatment or condition label: live attenuated yellow fever vaccine strain. The sample was CD8+ T cells sorted from PBMCs, taken 5 days after the yellow fever booster vaccination. These receptors all come from a man aged 18 to 30 who received the YFV17D yellow fever vaccine.

This clonotype has more than one count but fewer than ten. The chain has TRBV29-1 and TRBJ2-2; possible D gene TRBD2, 5 bases. With 3 bases removed from V and 5 bases from J, the gap between germline ends came to 16 bases. In germline, CDR1 is SQVTM, CDR2 ANQGSEA. The CDR3 contains 15 residues. In nucleotides, the CDR3 is TGCAGCGTTGACAGCCCCGGGAAGCGGACCGGGGAGCTGTTTTTT. The encoded protein is CSVDSPGKRTGELFF.

The chain has TRBV27 and TRBJ2-7, with D perhaps TRBD1 (6 bases). V shed 1 base and J shed 0 bases, with 10 bases lying between them. Germline CDR1 is MNHEY and CDR2 is SMNVEV (reference sequence). The CDR3 has 15 amino acids. The CDR3 reads CASSLLGTNSYEQYF. The DNA for the CDR3 is TGTGCCAGCAGTTTATTAGGGACAAACTCCTACGAGCAGTACTTC.

This clonotype has a handful of counts. V gene TRBV6-2 or TRBV6-3 combines with J gene TRBJ2-1; TRBD2 is a possible D gene (5 bases). Germline assignment: CDR1 MNHEY and CDR2 SVGEGT. There are 15 residues in the CDR3. Trimming took off 4 bases at V and 6 bases at J, with 16 bases between the two ends. The CDR3 DNA reads TGTGCCAGCAGTTTTAGGTCTAGCCCGGGCAATGAGCAGTTCTTC. The encoded protein is CASSFRSSPGNEQFF.

This clonotype showed up just a few times. The V and J genes are TRBV2 and TRBJ2-3; TRBD2 agrees at 8 bases. CDR3 length: 15 amino acids. Per germline, CDR1 SNHLY and CDR2 FYNNEI. J lost 4 bases, V lost 5 bases, and 8 bases had no gene match. The CDR3 sequence: CASSPIRAGADTQYF. The CDR3 nucleotides are TGTGCCAGCAGTCCTATAAGAGCGGGGGCAGATACGCAGTATTTT. Full variable domain (outside the CDR3, taken from reference TRBV2 and TRBJ2-3): EPEVTQTPSHQVTQMGQEVILRCVPISNHLYFYWYRQILGQKVEFLVSFYNNEISEKSEIFDDQFSVERPDGSNFTLKIRSTKLEDSAMYFCASSPIRAGADTQYFGPGTRLTVL.

This clonotype appeared a few times. CDR3 sequence (DNA): TGTGCCAGCAGCTTACTTTCTCATGAGCAGTTCTTC. Translation gives CASSLLSHEQFF. This chain connects TRBV11-2 to TRBJ2-1; D gene ambiguous. Germline CDR1 and CDR2: SGHAT and FQNNGV. Trimming took off 2 bases at V and 8 bases at J, with 7 bases between the two ends. The CDR3 has 12 amino acids.

The J gene is TRBJ1-1, the V gene TRBV7-2; D ambiguous. CDR1 SGHTA and CDR2 FQGNSA come from the germline V gene. CDR3 length equals 15 residues. The V end lost 2 bases, the J end lost 5 bases, and 15 bases lay between the germline ends. Written as DNA, the CDR3 is TGTGCCAGCAGCTTAAGGTCTTTAAGAGGGACTGAAGCTTTCTTT. Translation: CASSLRSLRGTEAFF.

J is TRBJ2-1 and V is TRBV11-2, with D hard to call. With 5 bases removed from V and 6 bases from J, the gap between germline ends came to 8 bases. This CDR3 is 12 amino acids long. Germline V gene sequence: CDR1 SGHAT, CDR2 FQNNGV. The CDR3 DNA reads TGTGCCAGCAGCGGAGATGGCAATGAGCAGTTCTTC. Translated: CASSGDGNEQFF.

The chain couples TRBV6-5 to TRBJ2-2, with D unresolved. The V and J ends lost 2 bases and 1 base respectively, with 11 bases between them. From germline, CDR1 is MNHEY and CDR2 SVGAGI. The CDR3 is 16 residues long. The CDR3 sequence is CASSYTVPENTGELFF. The DNA for the CDR3 is TGTGCCAGCAGTTACACCGTCCCAGAGAACACCGGGGAGCTGTTTTTT.

The chain links TRBV11-2 to TRBJ2-7; unclear D gene. CDR1 SGHAT and CDR2 FQNNGV come from the germline V gene. Trimming took 1 base from V and 7 from J, leaving 8 bases between them. This CDR3 is 12 amino acids long. The CDR3 DNA reads as TGTGCCAGCAGCTTAGGGTACGGGGAGCAGTACTTC. Translating it yields CASSLGYGEQYF.

This clonotype was seen a few times. The chain has TRBV4-3 and TRBJ2-1; no clear D. Trimming cost V 4 bases and J 4 bases, with 11 bases left between them. Germline values: CDR1 LGHNA, CDR2 YSLEER. CDR3 length equals 14 residues. CDR3 amino acids: CASSPSDGYNEQFF. CDR3 nucleotide sequence: TGCGCCAGCAGCCCGTCGGACGGTTACAATGAGCAGTTCTTC.

This chain links TRBV4-1 with TRBJ1-2; tentative D call: TRBD1 (6 bases). Trimming left V 11 bases short and J 6 bases short, with 19 bases between. Germline-derived CDR1 and CDR2 are MGHRA and YSYEKL. The CDR3 is 13 amino acids. As DNA, the CDR3 is TGCGCCTCGGCCCGTCAGGGGCGCCATGGCTACACCTTC. Its translation: CASARQGRHGYTF.

The rearrangement links TRBV5-4 to TRBJ2-2; D is ambiguous. V gave up 0 bases and J gave up 4 bases, with 4 bases separating them. CDR3 length equals 13 residues. Germline V gene data show CDR1 as SGHNT and CDR2 as YYREEE (reference sequence). Here the CDR3 reads CASSLDSTGELFF. CDR3 bases: TGTGCCAGCAGCTTGGACAGCACCGGGGAGCTGTTTTTT.

This chain uses TRBV29-1 with TRBJ1-2; D remains ambiguous. Trimming pared 5 bases from V and 3 bases from J, leaving 10 bases between. Germline V CDR1 and CDR2: SQVTM, ANQGSEA. This CDR3 comprises 12 residues. CDR3 DNA: TGCAGCGTTTTGGTGAATTACTATGGCTACACCTTC. It codes for CSVLVNYYGYTF.

The chain uses TRBV12-3 or TRBV12-4 and TRBJ2-7, with 10 positions matching TRBD2. The ends lost 7 bases at V and 1 base at J; junction bases unmatched: 13. The CDR3 is made up of 17 amino acids. CDR3 sequence reads: CASTPPSRTSGSYEQYV. The CDR3 nucleotides read TGTGCCAGCACCCCCCCTAGTCGGACTAGCGGTTCCTACGAGCAGTACGTC.

This clonotype was picked up a small number of times. This sequence joins TRBV6-5 and TRBJ2-2; no reliable D call. The CDR3 is made up of 11 amino acids. Trimming cost V 8 bases and J 7 bases, with 8 bases left between them. The germline V gene encodes CDR1 MNHEY and CDR2 SVGAGI. Written as DNA, the CDR3 is TGTGCCAGCGAACGAGGCGGGGAGCTGTTTTTT. It is translated as CASERGGELFF.

This clonotype was seen more than once but under ten times. This chain links TRBV7-9 with TRBJ2-3; 9 bases fit TRBD1. The CDR3 is 18 residues long. Trimming took 4 bases from V and 6 from J; bases not matched to a gene: 17. Germline CDR1 is SEHNR and CDR2 is FQNEAQ (reference sequence). For the CDR3, the DNA is TGTGCCAGCAGCTCCGCCGGTCGGGGACAGGGTCTTTCCGATACGCAGTATTTT. It specifies CASSSAGRGQGLSDTQYF.

There are a few counts of this clonotype. The genes are TRBV4-3 and TRBJ1-5; 7 bases align to TRBD1. The V gene's germline CDR1 is LGHNA and CDR2 YSLEER. The CDR3 contains 14 residues. J gave up 7 bases and V 4 bases, and 7 bases lay outside the gene matches. The CDR3 nucleotides read TGCGCCAGCAGCCTTAACAGGGGAAGCCAGCCCCAGCATTTT. Translation gives CASSLNRGSQPQHF.

The CDR3: CASQLPTDIETQYF. CDR3 bases: TGTGCTAGTCAACTCCCGACAGACATAGAGACCCAGTACTTC. The chain uses TRBV12-5 and TRBJ2-5; maybe TRBD1 (5 bases). This CDR3 is built from 14 residues. Germline V gene sequence: CDR1 LGHNT, CDR2 FRNRAP. Trimming took 8 bases from V and 4 from J, leaving 17 bases between them.

This clonotype was recorded a few times. V is TRBV6-2 or TRBV6-3 and J is TRBJ2-7; 9 nucleotides align to TRBD2. There are 15 residues in the CDR3. The germline V gene encodes CDR1 MNHEY and CDR2 SVGEGT. Trimming at V came to 6 bases and at J to 6 bases, leaving 12 bases not matched to a gene. The CDR3 is CASSPLRGGLFEQYV. CDR3 bases: TGTGCCAGCAGCCCCTTGCGGGGGGGCCTTTTCGAGCAGTACGTC.

This clonotype was seen only a few times. The rearrangement uses TRBV5-6 and TRBJ1-5, with TRBD1 matching over 8 bases. The CDR3 contains 16 residues. The V gene's germline CDR1 is SGHDT and CDR2 YYEEEE. Trimming removed 0 bases from V and 7 bases from J; junction bases left unmatched: 9. CDR3 sequence: CASSLAWQGARQPQHF. The CDR3 DNA reads as TGTGCCAGCAGCTTGGCGTGGCAGGGGGCAAGACAGCCCCAGCATTTT.

J is TRBJ2-2 and V is TRBV12-3 or TRBV12-4; D ambiguous. V was clipped by 5 bases and J by 10 bases, with 11 bases between them. The CDR3 runs 12 residues. The CDR3 protein is CASSVVVEELFF. The CDR3 region has the DNA TGTGCCAGCAGTGTCGTAGTGGAGGAGCTGTTTTTT.

This sequence joins TRBV12-3 or TRBV12-4 and TRBJ2-7, with TRBD1 as a possible D gene (6 bases). There are 13 residues in the CDR3. V lost 1 base to trimming and J lost 6 bases, with 10 bases between them. In nucleotides, the CDR3 is TGTGCCAGCAGTTTAGGGCAGGGGTTCGAGCAGTACTTC. The encoded protein is CASSLGQGFEQYF.

V gene TRBV20-1 combines with J gene TRBJ2-7, with D maybe TRBD1 (6 bases). The CDR3 contains 13 residues. V lost 2 bases and J 4 bases, leaving 12 bases between the germline ends. Per the germline V gene, CDR1 is DFQATT and CDR2 is SNEGSKA (reference sequence). CDR3: CSARLGHSYEQYF. The CDR3 DNA sequence: TGCAGTGCTAGATTGGGACATTCATACGAGCAGTACTTC.

This clonotype was found a few times. V usage is TRBV7-9 and J usage is TRBJ2-1; D gene uncertain. This CDR3 contains 13 residues. V was shortened by 6 bases and J by 1 base, with 7 bases between the two germline ends. CDR1 SEHNR and CDR2 FQNEAQ come from the germline V gene (reference sequence). The CDR3 nucleotides read TGTGCCAGCAGTTCCTTTTCCTACAATGAGCAGTTCTTC. This codes for CASSSFSYNEQFF.

The rearrangement uses TRBV6-5 and TRBJ2-7; D might be TRBD2 (6 bases). The germline CDR1 and CDR2 sequences are MNHEY and SVGAGI. Trimming stripped 2 bases from V and 5 bases from J, with 16 bases between. CDR3 size: 15 residues. This CDR3 is CASSYRGGPGDEQYF. The CDR3 nucleotides are TGTGCCAGCAGTTACAGGGGTGGCCCGGGGGACGAGCAGTACTTC.

The CDR3 DNA is TGCAGCGCCGTAGTAGTTGCAACTAATGAAAAACTGTTTTTT. It translates to CSAVVVATNEKLFF. This chain joins TRBV29-1 and TRBJ1-4; no clear D. Germline V gene lookup returns CDR1 SQVTM and CDR2 ANQGSEA. V was trimmed by 7 bases and J by 0 bases, leaving 12 bases between them. The length of the CDR3 is 14 residues.

This rearrangement joins TRBV10-2 to TRBJ2-4; no firm D call. Trimming took off 9 bases at V and 0 bases at J, with 12 bases between the two ends. The CDR3 length is 14 residues. Germline CDR1 WSHSY, CDR2 SAAADI. The CDR3 protein is CASMSLLAKNIQYF. The CDR3 bases are TGCGCCAGTATGTCGTTACTAGCCAAAAACATTCAGTACTTC.